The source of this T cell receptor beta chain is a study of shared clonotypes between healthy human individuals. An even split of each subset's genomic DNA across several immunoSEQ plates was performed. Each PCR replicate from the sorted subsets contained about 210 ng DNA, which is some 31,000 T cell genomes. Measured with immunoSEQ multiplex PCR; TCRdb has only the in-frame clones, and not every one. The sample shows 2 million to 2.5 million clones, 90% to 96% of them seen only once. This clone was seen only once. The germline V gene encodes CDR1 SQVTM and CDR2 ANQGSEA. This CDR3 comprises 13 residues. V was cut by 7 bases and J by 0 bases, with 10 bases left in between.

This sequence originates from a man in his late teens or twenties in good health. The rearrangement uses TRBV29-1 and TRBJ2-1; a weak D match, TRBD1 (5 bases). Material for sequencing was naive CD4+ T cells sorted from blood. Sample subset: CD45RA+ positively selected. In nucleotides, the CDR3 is TGCAGCGCTGGCGACAGCTCCTACAATGAGCAGTTCTTC. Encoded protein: CSAGDSSYNEQFF.